These 19 T cell receptor beta chains came from one sample sequenced in a study of shared clonotypes between healthy human individuals. Sequencing used immunoSEQ multiplex PCR; TCRdb keeps in-frame clones, though not all of them. Of over 2 million clones in the sample, roughly 90% were seen once. What was sequenced was naive CD4+ T cells from PBMCs. Subset described: CD45RA+ positively selected. The receptors come from a man younger than 35 in good health. Some clones in this sample may be carry-over from other donors' samples.

The chain recombines TRBV29-1 with TRBJ2-5; possible D gene TRBD2, 5 bases. The CDR3 contains 12 residues. The germline gives CDR1 SQVTM, CDR2 ANQGSEA. Trimming removed 3 bases from V and 9 bases from J, with 14 bases in between. CDR3 bases: TGCAGCGTTGATGAAGGCCCGAGGGCCCAGTACTTC. Its translation is CSVDEGPRAQYF.

The chain couples TRBV4-1 to TRBJ2-7; 7 nucleotides align to TRBD1. This CDR3 is 14 amino acids long. V lost 4 bases and J lost 2; bases outside the gene matches: 5. The germline V gene encodes CDR1 MGHRA and CDR2 YSYEKL. CDR3 in DNA: TGCGCCAGCAGCCCCGGGACAGAACCCTACGAGCAGTACTTC. This codes for CASSPGTEPYEQYF.

The chain carries TRBV6-6 and TRBJ2-3; 11 bases are shared with TRBD2. The CDR3 is 15 amino acids. V lost 6 bases and J lost 5; bases outside the gene matches: 7. Germline assignment: CDR1 MNHNY and CDR2 SVGAGI (reference sequence). CDR3 protein: CASRGSGRAEDTQYF. CDR3 sequence (DNA): TGTGCCAGCAGAGGTAGCGGGAGGGCAGAAGATACGCAGTATTTT.

The V and J genes are TRBV28 and TRBJ2-3, with D possibly matching TRBD2 (6 bases). CDR1 and CDR2 from the germline V gene are MDHEN and SYDVKM. The V end lost 7 bases, the J end lost 4 bases, and 18 bases lay between the germline ends. The CDR3 runs 15 residues. The DNA of the CDR3 is TGTGCCAGCACCTCAGGGAGGAGGGCGGCAGATACGCAGTATTTT. Translating it yields CASTSGRRAADTQYF.

The V gene is TRBV19, the J gene TRBJ2-3; TRBD2 agrees at 8 bases. The germline V gene has CDR1 LNHDA and CDR2 SQIVND (reference sequence). This CDR3 region has 15 residues. V lost 4 bases to trimming and J lost 5 bases; unmatched junction nucleotides: 8. Here the CDR3 reads CASSTPGLGGDTQYF. The CDR3 DNA follows: TGTGCCAGTAGTACACCGGGACTAGGGGGAGATACGCAGTATTTT.

The chain employs TRBV2 and TRBJ1-1, with 8 bases identical to TRBD1. Germline V lookup: CDR1 SNHLY, CDR2 FYNNEI. CDR3 length equals 16 residues. V lost 6 bases and J lost 1; bases outside the gene matches: 10. In DNA, the CDR3 is TGTGCCAGCAGGCGCCCCGGGACAGGCAGGAACACTGAAGCTTTCTTT. Its protein product is CASRRPGTGRNTEAFF.

This clone appeared a single time. J is TRBJ2-1 and V is TRBV6-6, with D perhaps matching TRBD2 (5 bases). Trimming shortened V by 2 bases and J by 9 bases, and 11 bases separated the two germline ends. This CDR3 is built from 13 residues. Germline assignment: CDR1 MNHNY and CDR2 SVGAGI (reference sequence). The CDR3: CASSYLSRGEQFF. The DNA for the CDR3 is TGTGCCAGCAGTTACCTGAGTCGGGGTGAGCAGTTCTTC.

The V call is TRBV28, the J call TRBJ1-5; D is possibly TRBD1 (5 bases). The V gene lost 2 bases and the J gene lost 3 bases, with 8 bases spanning the gap. Germline loops: CDR1 MDHEN, CDR2 SYDVKM. This CDR3 is built from 14 residues. CDR3 coding DNA: TGTGCCAGCAGTTTACAGGGAGCCAATCAGCCCCAGCATTTT. Amino acids: CASSLQGANQPQHF.

This rearrangement joins TRBV10-1 to TRBJ2-3, with 8 bases identical to TRBD1. The germline V gene encodes CDR1 WNHNN and CDR2 SYGVQD (reference sequence). With V trimmed by 4 bases and J by 3 bases, 3 bases remained unmatched. The CDR3 consists of 14 residues. Here the CDR3 DNA reads TGCGCCAGCAGTGTCGGACAGGGTACAGATACGCAGTATTTT. Encoded protein: CASSVGQGTDTQYF.

V and J are TRBV27 and TRBJ2-1; 10 nucleotides agree with TRBD2. Losses at the gene ends were 3 bases for V and 6 bases for J; bases not matched to a gene: 5. The V gene's germline CDR1 is MNHEY and CDR2 SMNVEV (reference sequence). The CDR3 has 15 amino acids. The CDR3 bases are TGTGCCAGCAGTTTTAGCGGGAGGAGGGTCAATGAGCAGTTCTTC. Its translation is CASSFSGRRVNEQFF.

The rearrangement joins TRBV28 to TRBJ1-4; TRBD1 is a possible D gene (6 bases). Trimming stripped 3 bases from V and 9 bases from J, with 14 bases between. CDR3 length: 14 residues. The germline V gene encodes CDR1 MDHEN and CDR2 SYDVKM. CDR3 nucleotides: TGTGCCAGCAGTTTTGGGGGCTCCCGGAAAAAACTGTTTTTT. Its translation: CASSFGGSRKKLFF.

J is TRBJ2-3 and V is TRBV15; 8 bases agree with TRBD1. V was clipped by 0 bases and J by 2 bases; unmatched bases: 19. This CDR3 is 21 amino acids long. Germline V gives CDR1 LNHNV, CDR2 YYDKDF (reference sequence). CDR3 DNA: TGTGCCACCAGCAGAGATTCGTGGACGGACAGGGAAGGTGAATACACAGATACGCAGTATTTT. It codes for CATSRDSWTDREGEYTDTQYF.

This clone showed up just once. In the same sample, other DNA sequences code for this CDR3. The chain uses TRBV4-2 and TRBJ1-5, with 7 nucleotides matching TRBD1. The length of the CDR3 is 17 residues. CDR1 is LGHNA and CDR2 is YNFKEQ in the germline V gene. V trimming: 4 bases; J trimming: 5 bases; junction bases outside the gene matches: 14. CDR3 nucleotides: TGTGCCAGCAGCCCCCAAACGACAGGGTGGAACGATCAGCCCCAGCATTTT. Its translation: CASSPQTTGWNDQPQHF.

The rearrangement links TRBV10-3 to TRBJ1-1; TRBD1 aligns across 7 bases. The germline V gene has CDR1 ENHRY and CDR2 SYGVKD. The trim removed 8 bases at V and 1 base at J, leaving 1 base unmatched. This CDR3 comprises 12 residues. The chain's CDR3 is CAIHRGNTEAFF. In DNA, the CDR3 is TGTGCCATCCACAGGGGGAACACTGAAGCTTTCTTT.

The chain couples TRBV7-3 to TRBJ1-1; no reliable D call. The CDR3 consists of 15 residues. CDR1 and CDR2 (germline): SGHTA, FQGTGA. With 2 bases removed from V and 1 base from J, the gap between germline ends came to 11 bases. The CDR3 here is CASSLYPVGNTEAFF. The CDR3 nucleotides read TGTGCCAGCAGCTTATACCCAGTAGGGAACACTGAAGCTTTCTTT.

V is TRBV30 and J is TRBJ2-1; D remains unclear. Germline V gives CDR1 GTSNPN, CDR2 SVGIG (reference sequence). The V and J ends lost 2 bases and 0 bases respectively, with 11 bases between them. The CDR3 sequence is 15 residues long. The CDR3 here is CAWSRQSSSYNEQFF. DNA of the CDR3: TGTGCCTGGAGTCGGCAGTCGAGCTCCTACAATGAGCAGTTCTTC.

The chain joins TRBV18 to TRBJ1-3; D remains ambiguous. The CDR3 has 16 residues. Germline values: CDR1 KGHSH, CDR2 LQKENI. Trimming removed 4 bases from V and 4 bases from J, with 17 bases in between. The CDR3 region has the DNA TGTGCCAGCTCACGGGTCCGCGAGGGCCGGGGAAACACCATATATTTT. Its protein product is CASSRVREGRGNTIYF.

This chain connects TRBV27 to TRBJ2-7; TRBD2 matches 10 bases. Germline V gives CDR1 MNHEY, CDR2 SMNVEV (reference sequence). Trimming removed 5 bases from V and 2 bases from J; junction bases left unmatched: 9. The CDR3 contains 16 residues. CDR3 residues: CASSPSRLAGAYEQYF. Written as DNA, the CDR3 is TGTGCCAGCAGTCCCTCCCGGCTAGCGGGGGCCTACGAGCAGTACTTC.

This chain uses TRBV6-1 with TRBJ1-6; D gene uncertain. CDR1 is MNHNS and CDR2 is SASEGT in the germline V gene. The CDR3 loop spans 13 amino acids. V lost 7 bases to trimming and J lost 5 bases, with 9 bases between them. The CDR3 coding sequence is TGTGCCAGCATGCGGTCCAATAATTCACCCCTCCACTTT. Residues: CASMRSNNSPLHF.